This TCR beta chain originates from a study of blood T cell repertoires in COVID-19. Study summary: Acute-phase and convalescent COVID-19 samples originated in the United States, Italy and Spain. Nucleic acid was either cDNA or gDNA, and it came from T cells, B-cell-depleted T cells, or PBMCs.

This CDR3 has 15 residues. V lost 2 bases and J 8 bases, leaving 18 bases between the germline ends. The germline V gene encodes CDR1 MNHNS and CDR2 SASEGT. Generated by immunoSEQ multiplex PCR, the TCRdb table keeps only in-frame clones and is missing some. The sample has under 350,000 clones; roughly 85% are singletons. Individuals aged roughly 18 to 95 years were recruited from about two dozen US areas. Sequenced sample: PBMCs or T cells enriched from blood (not recorded which). The sequence was collected from a woman aged 40 to 55 with acute COVID-19. The chain links TRBV6-1 to TRBJ1-2, with D possibly being TRBD1 (6 bases). DNA for the CDR3: TGTGCCAGCAGTGAACGCCTGAGGGGGACGCGCGGCTACACCTTC. It is translated as CASSERLRGTRGYTF.